This T cell receptor beta chain was observed in a study of T cell repertoires in cytomegalovirus infection. On the study more broadly: A matching HLA type, together with CMV infection, was signaled by public TCR beta signatures.

The trim removed 5 bases at V and 6 bases at J, leaving 11 bases unmatched. This CDR3 is built from 17 residues. Germline assignment: CDR1 LGHDT and CDR2 YNNKEL (reference sequence). Study-level points and caveats: People with CMV and the relevant HLA were identified by cumulative public TCR beta family frequency. Across the ex vivo response, the dominant clonotypes were HLA-C-restricted CMV-specific TCR beta clonotypes.

Using its own MiXCR run on the reads, TCRdb lists one record per CDR3 protein. The table shows 200,000 to 300,000 distinct CDR3 sequences, with roughly 15% occurring only once. A remark on this clonotype: Its antigen is currently unknown.

This sequence was found in a human donor in good health (CMV status not recorded). Some clones in this sample may be carry-over from other donors' samples. The chain uses TRBV3-1 and TRBJ2-3; 13 bases line up with TRBD2. Sequencing was performed on PBMCs. CDR3: CASSLGLAGPPMDTQYF. CDR3 coding DNA: TGTGCCAGCAGCTTGGGACTAGCGGGACCCCCGATGGATACGCAGTATTTT.